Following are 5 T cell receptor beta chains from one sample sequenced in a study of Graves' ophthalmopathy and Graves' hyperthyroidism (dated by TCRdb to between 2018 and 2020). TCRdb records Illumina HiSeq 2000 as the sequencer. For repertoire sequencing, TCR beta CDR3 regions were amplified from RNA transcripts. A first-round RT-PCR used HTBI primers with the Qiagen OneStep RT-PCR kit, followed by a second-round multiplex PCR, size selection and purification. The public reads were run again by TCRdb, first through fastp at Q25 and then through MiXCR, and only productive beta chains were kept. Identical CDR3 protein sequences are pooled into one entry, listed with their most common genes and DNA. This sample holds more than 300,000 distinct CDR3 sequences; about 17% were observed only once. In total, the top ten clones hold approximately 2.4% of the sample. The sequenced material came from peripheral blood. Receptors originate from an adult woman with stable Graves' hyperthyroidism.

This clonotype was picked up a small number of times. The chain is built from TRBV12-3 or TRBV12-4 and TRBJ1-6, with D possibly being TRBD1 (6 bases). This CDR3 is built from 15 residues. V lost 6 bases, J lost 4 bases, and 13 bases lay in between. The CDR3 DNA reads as TGTGCCAGCAGCCCAGGGACACCGTATAATTCACCCCTCCACTTT. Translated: CASSPGTPYNSPLHF.

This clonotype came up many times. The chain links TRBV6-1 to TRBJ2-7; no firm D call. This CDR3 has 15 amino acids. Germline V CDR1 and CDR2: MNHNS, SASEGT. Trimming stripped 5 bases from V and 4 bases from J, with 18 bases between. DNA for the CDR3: TGTGCCAGCAGTAGTGTGGACCCCCAAGGTTACGAGCAGTACTTC. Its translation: CASSSVDPQGYEQYF.

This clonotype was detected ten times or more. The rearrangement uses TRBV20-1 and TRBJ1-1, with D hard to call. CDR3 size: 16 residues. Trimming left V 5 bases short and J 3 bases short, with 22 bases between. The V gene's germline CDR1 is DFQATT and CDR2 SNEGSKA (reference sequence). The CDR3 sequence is CSASGWVHGGDTEAFF. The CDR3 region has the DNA TGCAGTGCTTCCGGGTGGGTTCACGGTGGGGACACTGAAGCTTTCTTT.

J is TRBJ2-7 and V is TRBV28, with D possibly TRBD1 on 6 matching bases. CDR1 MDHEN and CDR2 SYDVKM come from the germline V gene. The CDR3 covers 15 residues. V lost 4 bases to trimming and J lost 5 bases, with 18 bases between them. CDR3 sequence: CASSSRDTLRDEQYF. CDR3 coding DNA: TGTGCCAGCAGTTCCCGGGACACCCTCAGGGACGAGCAGTACTTC.

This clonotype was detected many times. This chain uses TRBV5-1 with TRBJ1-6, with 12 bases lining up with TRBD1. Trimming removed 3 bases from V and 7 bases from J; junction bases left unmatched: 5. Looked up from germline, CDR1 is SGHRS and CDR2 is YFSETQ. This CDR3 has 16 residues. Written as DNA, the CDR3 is TGCGCCAGCAGCTGGTCCGGGACAGGGGGCAATTCACCCCTCCACTTT. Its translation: CASSWSGTGGNSPLHF.